The clone carrying this TCR beta chain was observed a handful of times. Its target is unknown. This entry belongs to a study of beta chain features in type 1 diabetes. Study conclusions and caveats: Compared with healthy donors, patients appeared to share more similar naive, central memory and regulatory TCRB repertoires. Shorter TCRB CDR3s, moderately but significantly so, marked every one of the four CD4+ subsets in Type 1 diabetes patients.

One heparinised blood draw, averaging about 116 mL, came from each donor. Since all of the isolated RNA was reverse transcribed, expressed TCRB transcripts were what got sequenced. Method: immunoSEQ multiplex PCR; TCRdb's copy keeps in-frame clones and lacks some. The sample records 630,000 or so clones, over 12% being singletons. V shed 3 bases and J 3 bases; nucleotides not matched to a gene: 19. CDR3 size: 19 residues. The V gene's germline CDR1 is SEHNR and CDR2 FQNEAQ (reference sequence). The receptor was derived from a man aged 18-30 years with type 1 diabetes. This sequence joins TRBV7-9 and TRBJ2-7; 8 bases are shared with TRBD1. Sequenced: naive CD4+ T cells from blood. CDR3 sequence: CASSFLPQGVPRAGYEQYF. CDR3 nucleotides: TGTGCCAGCAGCTTTCTTCCACAGGGGGTACCCCGGGCCGGCTACGAGCAGTACTTC.